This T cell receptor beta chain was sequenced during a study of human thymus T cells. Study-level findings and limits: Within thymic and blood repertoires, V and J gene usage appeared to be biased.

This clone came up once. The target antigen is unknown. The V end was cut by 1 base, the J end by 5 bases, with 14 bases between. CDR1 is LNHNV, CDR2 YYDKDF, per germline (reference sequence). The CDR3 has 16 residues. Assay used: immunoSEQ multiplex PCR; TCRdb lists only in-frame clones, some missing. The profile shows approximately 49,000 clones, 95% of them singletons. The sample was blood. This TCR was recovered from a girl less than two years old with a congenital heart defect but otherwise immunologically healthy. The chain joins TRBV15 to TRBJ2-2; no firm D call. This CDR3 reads CATSRAASGSTGELFF. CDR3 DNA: TGTGCCACCAGCAGAGCGGCTAGTGGGTCGACCGGGGAGCTGTTTTTT.